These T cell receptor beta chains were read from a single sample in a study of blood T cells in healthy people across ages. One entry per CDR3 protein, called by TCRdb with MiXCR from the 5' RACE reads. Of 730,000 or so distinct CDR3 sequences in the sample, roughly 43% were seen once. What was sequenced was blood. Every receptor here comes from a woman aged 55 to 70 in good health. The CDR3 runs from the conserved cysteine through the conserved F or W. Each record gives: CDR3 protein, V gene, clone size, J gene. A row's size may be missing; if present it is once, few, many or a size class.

cdr3_aa: CASSLRRGPKPGELFF; v_call: TRBV5-5; clone_size: .; j_call: TRBJ2-2
cdr3_aa: CASSMTSGRRADTQYF; v_call: TRBV28; clone_size: once; j_call: TRBJ2-3
cdr3_aa: CASGPGQGNGANVLTF; v_call: TRBV5-1; clone_size: .; j_call: TRBJ2-6
cdr3_aa: CASSQDGVSYEQFF; v_call: TRBV14; clone_size: .; j_call: TRBJ2-1
cdr3_aa: CASSLGWPDGSYEQYF; v_call: TRBV12-3/TRBV12-4; clone_size: .; j_call: TRBJ2-7
cdr3_aa: CASSCQGFNEQYF; v_call: TRBV6-5; clone_size: .; j_call: TRBJ2-7
cdr3_aa: CASSTAGSRTDTQYF; v_call: TRBV12-3/TRBV12-4; clone_size: .; j_call: TRBJ2-3
cdr3_aa: CSVGEGQYVEQYF; v_call: TRBV29-1; clone_size: few; j_call: TRBJ2-7
cdr3_aa: CASGFPTGTANEKLFF; v_call: TRBV12-5; clone_size: .; j_call: TRBJ1-4
cdr3_aa: CASSQGAAGSQETQYF; v_call: TRBV3-1; clone_size: .; j_call: TRBJ2-5
cdr3_aa: CAISESNDEKLFF; v_call: TRBV10-3; clone_size: few; j_call: TRBJ1-4
cdr3_aa: CASSEMASGSDEQFF; v_call: TRBV6-1; clone_size: .; j_call: TRBJ2-1
cdr3_aa: CASRFSTGHNSPLHF; v_call: TRBV12-3/TRBV12-4; clone_size: few; j_call: TRBJ1-6
cdr3_aa: CSVEDWLAGGGKETQYF; v_call: TRBV29-1; clone_size: .; j_call: TRBJ2-5
cdr3_aa: CSALVAGGVGETQFF; v_call: TRBV20-1; clone_size: .; j_call: TRBJ2-1
cdr3_aa: CASSQEVRGNEQFF; v_call: TRBV3-1; clone_size: .; j_call: TRBJ2-1
cdr3_aa: CASSSGPCGYTF; v_call: TRBV12-3/TRBV12-4; clone_size: .; j_call: TRBJ1-2
cdr3_aa: CSPLHPADTQYF; v_call: TRBV20-1; clone_size: few; j_call: TRBJ2-3
cdr3_aa: CASSLRSRESYEQYF; v_call: TRBV7-9; clone_size: few; j_call: TRBJ2-7
cdr3_aa: CSADTGAYYGYTF; v_call: TRBV20-1; clone_size: .; j_call: TRBJ1-2